This T cell receptor (beta chain) was identified during a study of cytomegalovirus exposure and HLA in healthy donors. Study details: HLA-typed donors were the source of around 87 million unique TCRs, which an early data release held.

The study, taken as a whole, reports: TCR beta sequences numbering about 17,000 were associated with HLA alleles at 0.05 false discovery rate in a later analysis. V- and J-gene trimming in TCR beta was tied to a missense DCLRE1C variant by an analysis performed later. A classifier reportedly called cytomegalovirus status with high sensitivity and specificity.

On this clone itself: Its target is unknown.

The primer mix had 60 Vbeta and 13 Jbeta primers. Profiled with immunoSEQ multiplex PCR; TCRdb holds only in-frame clones, not every one. The table lists roughly 120,000 clones, roughly 76% of them singletons. The TCR comes from a woman aged 55-75 years in good health and CMV-seropositive. The sample taken for sequencing was PBMCs.

The DNA for the CDR3 is TGCGCCAGCAGTCGCCAGGGACAGGGGGCGATGAACACTGAAGCTTTCTTT. Residues: CASSRQGQGAMNTEAFF. The genes are TRBV23-1 and TRBJ1-1, with 12 positions matching TRBD1. TRBV23-1 is reported as an ORF; its role is uncertain. V was clipped by 4 bases and J by 0 bases; unmatched bases: 6. The CDR3 length is 17 residues.